The 5 T cell receptor beta chains given below trace back to one sample, sequenced in a study of T cells in narcolepsy. Method: immunoSEQ multiplex PCR; TCRdb's copy keeps in-frame clones and lacks some. The sample has approximately 35,000 clones, 87% seen once. The sample taken for sequencing was CD45RA- memory CD4+ T cells from PBMCs. The origin of the receptors is a human donor with narcolepsy.

The J gene is TRBJ2-5, the V gene TRBV5-1, with D possibly being TRBD1 or TRBD2 (5 bases each). Looked up from germline, CDR1 is SGHRS and CDR2 is YFSETQ. V dropped 4 bases and J dropped 6 bases, with 16 bases sitting between them. This CDR3 is 14 amino acids long. The CDR3 sequence: CASSPGPQAKTQYF. CDR3 DNA sequence: TGCGCCAGCAGCCCGGGACCCCAGGCGAAGACCCAGTACTTC.

This chain joins TRBV4-3 and TRBJ2-6; D is ambiguous. Trimming stripped 0 bases from V and 2 bases from J, with 5 bases between. The CDR3 runs to 15 residues. The germline V gene encodes CDR1 LGHNA and CDR2 YSLEER. DNA for the CDR3: TGCGCCAGCAGCCAAGAGATGACTGGGGCCAACGTCCTGACTTTC. It specifies CASSQEMTGANVLTF.

The gene calls are TRBV12-5 and TRBJ2-5, with 13 bases identical to TRBD2. CDR3 length: 17 residues. Per germline, CDR1 LGHNT and CDR2 FRNRAP. The ends lost 6 bases at V and 5 bases at J; junction bases unmatched: 12. The CDR3: CASGRTSGGNRGETQYF. The CDR3, as DNA: TGTGCTAGTGGAAGGACTAGCGGGGGAAACCGGGGGGAGACCCAGTACTTC.

In this sample, this clone turned up once. The rearrangement joins TRBV5-1 to TRBJ2-1, with 9 bases lining up with TRBD1. J lost 3 bases, V lost 4 bases, and 17 bases had no gene match. This CDR3 spans 19 amino acids. CDR1 and CDR2 from the germline V gene are SGHRS and YFSETQ. CDR3 DNA: TGCGCCAGCAGCCCTTACGCCGGGACAGGGAGTCTTCGCTACAATGAGCAGTTCTTC. It translates to CASSPYAGTGSLRYNEQFF. The variable domain in full, completed from reference TRBV5-1 and TRBJ2-1, reads KAGVTQTPRYLIKTRGQQVTLSCSPISGHRSVSWYQQTPGQGLQFLFEYFSETQRNKGNFPGRFSGRQFSNSRSEMNVSTLELGDSALYLCASSPYAGTGSLRYNEQFFGPGTRLTVL.

The genes are TRBV7-2 and TRBJ1-1; the D gene is possibly TRBD1 (6 bases). The CDR3 is 15 residues long. The V end was cut by 2 bases, the J end by 1 base, with 11 bases between. Germline V gene data show CDR1 as SGHTA and CDR2 as FQGNSA. The CDR3 DNA follows: TGTGCCAGCAGCTTAAGCGCAGGGGCGAACACTGAAGCTTTCTTT. It is translated as CASSLSAGANTEAFF.